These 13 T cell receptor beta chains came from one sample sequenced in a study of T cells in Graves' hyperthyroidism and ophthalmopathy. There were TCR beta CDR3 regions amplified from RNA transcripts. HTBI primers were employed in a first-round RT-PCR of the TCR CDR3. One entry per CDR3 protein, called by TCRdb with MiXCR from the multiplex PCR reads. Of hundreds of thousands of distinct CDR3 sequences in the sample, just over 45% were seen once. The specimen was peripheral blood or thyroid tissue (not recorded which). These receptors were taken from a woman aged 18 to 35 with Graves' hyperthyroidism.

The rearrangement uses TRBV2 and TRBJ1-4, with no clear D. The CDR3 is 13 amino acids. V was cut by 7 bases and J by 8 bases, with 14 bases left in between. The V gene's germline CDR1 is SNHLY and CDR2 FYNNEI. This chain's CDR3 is CASILTLREKLFF. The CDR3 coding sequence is TGTGCCAGCATCTTAACGCTGCGGGAAAAACTGTTTTTT.

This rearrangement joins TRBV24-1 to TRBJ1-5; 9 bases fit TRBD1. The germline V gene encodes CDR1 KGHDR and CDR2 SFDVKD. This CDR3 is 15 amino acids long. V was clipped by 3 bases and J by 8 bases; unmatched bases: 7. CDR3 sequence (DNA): TGTGCCACCAGTGATAAGACAGGGGGTTCTGAGCCCCAGCATTTT. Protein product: CATSDKTGGSEPQHF.

DNA of the CDR3: TGTGCCAGCAGCTTAGATCTACAGGGGATTATGAACACTGAAGCTTTCTTT. Its translation: CASSLDLQGIMNTEAFF. The chain is built from TRBV7-8 and TRBJ1-1; 7 bases align to TRBD1. The V gene's germline CDR1 is SGHVS and CDR2 FQNEAQ. The CDR3 spans 17 residues. Trimming took 1 base from V and 0 from J; bases not matched to a gene: 8.

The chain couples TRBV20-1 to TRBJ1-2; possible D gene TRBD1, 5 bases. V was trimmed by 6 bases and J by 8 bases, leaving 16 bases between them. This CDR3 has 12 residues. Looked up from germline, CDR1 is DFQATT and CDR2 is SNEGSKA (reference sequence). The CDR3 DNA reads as TGCAGTGCCATGCGGGACGTCGGAGGCTACACCTTC. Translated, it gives CSAMRDVGGYTF.

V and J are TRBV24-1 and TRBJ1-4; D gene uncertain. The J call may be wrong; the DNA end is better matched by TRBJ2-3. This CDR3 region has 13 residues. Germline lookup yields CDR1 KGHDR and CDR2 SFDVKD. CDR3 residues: CATSDLPWDTQYF. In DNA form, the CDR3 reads TGTGCCACCAGTGATTTGCCGTGGGATACGCAGTATTTT.

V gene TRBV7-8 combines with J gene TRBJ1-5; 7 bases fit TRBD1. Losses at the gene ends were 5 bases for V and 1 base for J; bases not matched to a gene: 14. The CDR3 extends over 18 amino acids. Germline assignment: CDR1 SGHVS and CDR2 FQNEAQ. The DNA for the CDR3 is TGTGCCAGCAGCCCTAGGGCAGGGGGGGTAGGGAGCAATCAGCCCCAGCATTTT. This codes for CASSPRAGGVGSNQPQHF.

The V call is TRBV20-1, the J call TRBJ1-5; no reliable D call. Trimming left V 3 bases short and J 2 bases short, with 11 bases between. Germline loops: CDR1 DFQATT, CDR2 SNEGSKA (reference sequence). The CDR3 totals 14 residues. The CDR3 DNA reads TGCAGTGCTAGGGGAAGCACGGGCAATCAGCCCCAGCATTTT. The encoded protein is CSARGSTGNQPQHF.

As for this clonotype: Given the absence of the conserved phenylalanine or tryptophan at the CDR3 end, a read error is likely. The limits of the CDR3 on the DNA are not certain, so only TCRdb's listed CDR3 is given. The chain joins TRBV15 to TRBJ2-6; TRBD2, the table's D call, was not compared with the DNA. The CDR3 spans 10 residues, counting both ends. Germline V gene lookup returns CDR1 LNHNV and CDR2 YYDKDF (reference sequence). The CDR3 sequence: CATSVRPGTS.

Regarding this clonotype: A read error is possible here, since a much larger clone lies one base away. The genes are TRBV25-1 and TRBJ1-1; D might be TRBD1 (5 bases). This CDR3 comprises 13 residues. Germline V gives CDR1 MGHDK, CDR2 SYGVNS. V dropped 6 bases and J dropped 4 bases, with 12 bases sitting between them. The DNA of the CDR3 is TGTGCCAGCAGCCAAAAGGGGTCCACTGAAGCTTTCTTT. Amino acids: CASSQKGSTEAFF.

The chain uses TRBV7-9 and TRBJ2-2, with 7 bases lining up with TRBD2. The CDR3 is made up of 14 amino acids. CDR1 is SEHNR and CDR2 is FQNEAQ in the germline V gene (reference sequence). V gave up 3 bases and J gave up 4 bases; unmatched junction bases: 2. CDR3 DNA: TGTGCCAGCAGCTTCGCGGGAGCCACCGGGGAGCTGTTTTTT. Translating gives CASSFAGATGELFF.

CDR3 amino acids: CASSQDRVAGLGETQYF. In DNA, the CDR3 is TGCGCCAGCAGCCAAGATAGGGTAGCCGGGCTTGGGGAGACCCAGTACTTC. The chain is built from TRBV4-1 and TRBJ2-5, with D uncertain. The CDR3 runs to 17 residues. The V end lost 0 bases, the J end lost 5 bases, and 19 bases lay between the germline ends. From germline, CDR1 is MGHRA and CDR2 YSYEKL.

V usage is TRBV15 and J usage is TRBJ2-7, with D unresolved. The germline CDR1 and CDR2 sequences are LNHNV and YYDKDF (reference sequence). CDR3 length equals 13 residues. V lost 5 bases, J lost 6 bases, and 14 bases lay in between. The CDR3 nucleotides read TGTGCCACCAGCCCCTCCGAGCTTGGCGAGCAGTACTTC. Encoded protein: CATSPSELGEQYF.

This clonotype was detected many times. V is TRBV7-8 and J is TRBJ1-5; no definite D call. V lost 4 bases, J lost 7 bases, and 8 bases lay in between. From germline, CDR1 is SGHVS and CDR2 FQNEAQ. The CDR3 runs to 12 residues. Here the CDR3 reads CASSSPPQPQHF. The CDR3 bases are TGTGCCAGCAGCTCCCCGCCCCAGCCCCAGCATTTT. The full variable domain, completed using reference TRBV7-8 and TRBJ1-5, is GAGVSQSPRYKVAKRGQDVALRCDPISGHVSLFWYQQALGQGPEFLTYFQNEAQLDKSGLPSDRFFAERPEGSVSTLKIQRTQQEDSAVYLCASSSPPQPQHFGDGTRLSIL.